Listed below are T cell receptor beta chains from one sample, sequenced in a study of patients and donors after allogeneic stem cell transplantation. TCRdb reprocessed the RT-PCR reads via MiXCR and lists one record per CDR3 protein. The sample records around 150,000 distinct CDR3 sequences, about a third being singletons. Specimen: blood, either unsorted or a sorted T cell fraction (not recorded which). The receptors were sampled from a human donor who was either an allogeneic HSCT recipient or a stem cell or donor lymphocyte infusion donor (not recorded which). It is not recorded whose cells these are; they may come from a transplant donor. Each CDR3 is given with its conserved first and last residue.

j_call v_call cdr3_aa
TRBJ1-6 TRBV4-1 CASSRIGLAYNSPLHF
TRBJ1-5 TRBV12-3/TRBV12-4 CASSLGRQGGGNQPQHF
TRBJ1-1 TRBV3-1 CASSHGPEAFF
TRBJ1-4 TRBV12-3/TRBV12-4 CASSPAPLGEKLFF
TRBJ2-7 TRBV12-3/TRBV12-4 CASSHSSGAYEQYF
TRBJ1-4 TRBV28 CASNRLPTNEKLFF
TRBJ1-6 TRBV12-3/TRBV12-4 CASTLRGDSPLHF
TRBJ1-2 TRBV12-3/TRBV12-4 CASSLSLSGYTF
TRBJ1-4 TRBV10-3 CAISRDRAGGEKLFF
TRBJ2-1 TRBV12-5 CASGRGQNYNEQFF
TRBJ2-1 TRBV9 CASSGETGSYNEQFF
TRBJ2-3 TRBV10-3 CAISEQLAGGPTDTQYF
TRBJ2-3 TRBV12-3/TRBV12-4 CADGAGDTQYF
TRBJ1-6 TRBV6-4 CASSPDRTNSPLHF
TRBJ1-2 TRBV7-2 CASSLLAPGTGSNYGYTF
TRBJ1-1 TRBV5-1 CASSLVPGLNTEAFF
TRBJ2-2 TRBV5-1 CASSLARGATGELFF
TRBJ1-1 TRBV6-2/TRBV6-3 CASSYPRGGEAFF
TRBJ2-5 TRBV7-7 CASSDLAGGRETQYF
TRBJ2-2 TRBV7-9 CASLAGELFF
TRBJ2-3 TRBV10-3 CAIRLRGLGTDTQYF
TRBJ1-2 TRBV10-3 CAISPGTEYGYTF
TRBJ2-4 TRBV28 CASREAKNIQYF